A selection of T cell receptor beta chains follows, all from one sample in a study of response to subunit inactivated influenza vaccine. TCRdb redid the calling of the RT-PCR reads with MiXCR, one entry per CDR3 protein. The repertoire consists of roughly 710,000 distinct CDR3 sequences, with 12% to 15% occurring once and the leading ten covering about 7.6%. Sample: PBMCs from blood, taken 14 to 15 days before vaccination. Receptor source: a middle-aged man who received an inactivated influenza vaccine. CDR3s include the opening cysteine and the closing phenylalanine or tryptophan.

TRBJ2-7 | TRBV20-1 | CSAPRDSSYEQYF
TRBJ1-2 | TRBV6-1 | CASSEDGYGYTF
TRBJ2-1 | TRBV25-1 | CASSTTGGFLNEQFF
TRBJ2-5 | TRBV29-1 | CSVVVAGETQYF
TRBJ1-1 | TRBV5-1 | CASSLGTRNWNTEAFF
TRBJ1-5 | TRBV2 | CASSRINQPQHF
TRBJ2-1 | TRBV29-1 | CSVDRGENNEQFF
TRBJ2-1 | TRBV9 | CASSVGGTYNEQFF
TRBJ2-1 | TRBV5-1 | CASSPSGRDFNEQFF
TRBJ2-1 | TRBV29-1 | CSATFDSSSYNEQFF
TRBJ2-2 | TRBV12-3/TRBV12-4 | CASRGTSGAGELFF
TRBJ2-7 | TRBV4-1 | CASSQVFPGQGSYEQYF
TRBJ2-7 | TRBV5-5 | CASSLGLAEISYEQYF
TRBJ1-1 | TRBV6-1 | CASRAPGHLNTEAFF
TRBJ2-2 | TRBV5-1 | CASTLKSGELFF
TRBJ2-3 | TRBV6-1 | CASRTGTGYTSTDTQYF
TRBJ2-1 | TRBV15 | CATSRDRFSGTYNEQFF
TRBJ1-5 | TRBV12-3/TRBV12-4 | CASSYGWYQPQHF
TRBJ1-2 | TRBV12-3/TRBV12-4 | CASSQALEYGYTF
TRBJ2-1 | TRBV5-6 | CASRRTSGSAYNEQFF
TRBJ2-7 | TRBV4-3 | CASSQVVYEVGREQYF
TRBJ2-2 | TRBV5-1 | CASRQTGTGGAGELFF
TRBJ1-1 | TRBV12-3/TRBV12-4 | CATLGSSARNTEAFF
TRBJ2-7 | TRBV7-9 | CASSPRDRGRLEQYF
TRBJ2-7 | TRBV20-1 | CSAAELAGGPYEQYF
TRBJ2-5 | TRBV7-8 | CASSSTGLEQETQYF
TRBJ2-1 | TRBV20-1 | CSASYLGGLNEQFF
TRBJ1-2 | TRBV12-5 | CASGPSEGRTNYGYTF
TRBJ2-5 | TRBV5-1 | CASSFDGAPETQYF
TRBJ2-7 | TRBV6-1 | CASEPGARSFYEQYF
TRBJ2-3 | TRBV20-1 | CSASLWESTDTQYF
TRBJ1-1 | TRBV10-3 | CAISEGRDRGKTEAFF
TRBJ1-5 | TRBV12-3/TRBV12-4 | CASSPRENQPQHF
TRBJ2-7 | TRBV7-9 | CASSSMGLAGDEQYF
TRBJ2-1 | TRBV4-1 | CASRDREREQFF
TRBJ2-1 | TRBV25-1 | CASSELDRPLGNEQFF
TRBJ2-1 | TRBV12-3/TRBV12-4 | CASSPREGEQFF
TRBJ2-7 | TRBV28 | CASSLGLAFTYEQYF
TRBJ1-1 | TRBV12-3/TRBV12-4 | CASSPWGGPRTNTEAFF
TRBJ2-2 | TRBV28 | CASREGTGRTGELFF
TRBJ2-3 | TRBV29-1 | CSVGDRSSTDTQYF
TRBJ2-3 | TRBV10-3 | CAISRVGQGIADTQYF
TRBJ2-3 | TRBV10-2 | CASSEGASGTGTDTQYF
TRBJ2-7 | TRBV7-6 | CASSLEVGSLSYEQYF
TRBJ2-2 | TRBV11-1 | CASSLARGTTGELFF
TRBJ2-1 | TRBV18 | CASSPPAKYNEQFF
TRBJ2-7 | TRBV2 | CASSESRGRYYEQYF
TRBJ2-5 | TRBV20-1 | CSARERRGGRKTQYF
TRBJ2-1 | TRBV2 | CASSGTSGRDGEQFF
TRBJ2-5 | TRBV5-1 | CASSPWTRKETQYF
TRBJ2-7 | TRBV11-2 | CASSFTGHEQYF
TRBJ2-5 | TRBV7-2 | CASSLSTQETQYF
TRBJ2-1 | TRBV20-1 | CSARDLGGRAYNEQFF
TRBJ2-7 | TRBV6-2/TRBV6-3 | CASSSWQYEQYF
TRBJ2-1 | TRBV20-1 | CSARDGSGMTVYEQFF
TRBJ2-6 | TRBV6-2/TRBV6-3 | CASTLRGTGANVLTF
TRBJ2-2 | TRBV5-1 | CASSFSGRESGELFF
TRBJ1-2 | TRBV18 | CASSPSGTGAKYGYTF
TRBJ2-5 | TRBV29-1 | CSVVRTGTGNLETQYF